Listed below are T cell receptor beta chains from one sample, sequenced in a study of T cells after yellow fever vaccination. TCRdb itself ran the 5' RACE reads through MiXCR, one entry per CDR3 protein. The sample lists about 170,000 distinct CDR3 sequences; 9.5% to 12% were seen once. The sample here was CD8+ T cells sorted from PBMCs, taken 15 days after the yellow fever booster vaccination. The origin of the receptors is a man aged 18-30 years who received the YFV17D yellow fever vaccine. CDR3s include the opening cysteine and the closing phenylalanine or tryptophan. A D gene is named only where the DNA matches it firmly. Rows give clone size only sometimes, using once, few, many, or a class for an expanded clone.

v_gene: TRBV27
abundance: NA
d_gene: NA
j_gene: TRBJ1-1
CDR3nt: TGTGCCAGCAGTTTATCGGCGGGGGTCACTGAAGCTTTCTTT
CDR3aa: CASSLSAGVTEAFF

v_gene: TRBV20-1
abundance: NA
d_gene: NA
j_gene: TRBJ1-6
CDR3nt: TGCAGTGCTCCGAGCTCCTATAATTCACCCCTCCACTTT
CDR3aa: CSAPSSYNSPLHF

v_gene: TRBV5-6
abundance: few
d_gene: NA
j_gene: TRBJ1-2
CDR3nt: TGTGCCAGCAGCTTGGGCAGCCACTATGGCTACACCTTC
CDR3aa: CASSLGSHYGYTF

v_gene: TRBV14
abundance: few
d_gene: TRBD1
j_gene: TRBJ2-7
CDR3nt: TGTGCCAGCCGCGGGACAGGTTCCTACGAGCAGTACTTC
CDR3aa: CASRGTGSYEQYF

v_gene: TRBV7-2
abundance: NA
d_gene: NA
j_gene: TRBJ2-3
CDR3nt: TGTGCCAGCAGCCCCGGCCCGGGGACCTCCACAGATACGCAGTATTTT
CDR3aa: CASSPGPGTSTDTQYF

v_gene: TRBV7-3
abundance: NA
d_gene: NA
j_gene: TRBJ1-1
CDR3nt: TGTGCCAGCAGCCCGGGACCGCTGAACACTGAAGCTTTCTTT
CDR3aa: CASSPGPLNTEAFF

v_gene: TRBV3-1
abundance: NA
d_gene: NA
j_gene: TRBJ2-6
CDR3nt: TGTGCCAGCAGCCAAGTATTCGGCTCTGGGGCCAACGTCCTGACTTTC
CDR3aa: CASSQVFGSGANVLTF

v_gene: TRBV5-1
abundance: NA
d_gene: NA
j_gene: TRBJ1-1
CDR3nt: TGCGCCAGCAGCTTGGAGGACGTAATGAACACTGAAGCTTTCTTT
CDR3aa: CASSLEDVMNTEAFF

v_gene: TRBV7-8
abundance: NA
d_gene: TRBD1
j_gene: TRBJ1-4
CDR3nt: TGTGCCAGCAGCCTCGCCGGGACAGGGGGAGGTGTTGAAAAACTGTTTTTT
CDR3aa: CASSLAGTGGGVEKLFF

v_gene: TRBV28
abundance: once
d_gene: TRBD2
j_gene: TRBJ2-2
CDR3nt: TGTGCCAGCAGTCCCTGGGCTAGCGGGGGGGTCGGCACCGGGGAGCTGTTTTTT
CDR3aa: CASSPWASGGVGTGELFF

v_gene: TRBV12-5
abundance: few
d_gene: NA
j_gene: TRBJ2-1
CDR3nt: TGTGCTAGTGGTTCCCCGGGGAGGGGGGGTTACAATGAGCAGTTCTTC
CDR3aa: CASGSPGRGGYNEQFF

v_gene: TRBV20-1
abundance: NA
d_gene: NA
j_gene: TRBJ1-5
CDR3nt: TGCAGTGCTAGAGATGGCCCCAGGGGCCCTAATCAGCCCCAGCATTTT
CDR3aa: CSARDGPRGPNQPQHF

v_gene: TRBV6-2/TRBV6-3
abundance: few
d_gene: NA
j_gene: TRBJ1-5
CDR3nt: TGTGCCAGCAGTTACACCGGGAGGGAGCAGCCCCAGCATTTT
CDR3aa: CASSYTGREQPQHF

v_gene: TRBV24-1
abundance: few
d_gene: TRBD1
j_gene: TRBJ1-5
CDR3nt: TGTGCCACCAGTGATAGAACACAGGGGAATCAGCCCCAGCATTTT
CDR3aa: CATSDRTQGNQPQHF

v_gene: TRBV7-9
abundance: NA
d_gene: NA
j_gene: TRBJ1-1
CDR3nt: TGTGCCAGCAGCTATAATCCGGCCGGGAACACTGAAGCTTTCTTT
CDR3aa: CASSYNPAGNTEAFF

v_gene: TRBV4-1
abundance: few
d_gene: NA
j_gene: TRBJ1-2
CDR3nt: TGCGCCAGCAGAAACACAGGGAACTATGGCTACACCTTC
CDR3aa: CASRNTGNYGYTF

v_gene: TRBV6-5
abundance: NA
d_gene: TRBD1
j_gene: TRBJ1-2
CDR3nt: TGTGCCAGCAGTCTACAGGGGGCTTATGGCTACACCTTC
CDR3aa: CASSLQGAYGYTF

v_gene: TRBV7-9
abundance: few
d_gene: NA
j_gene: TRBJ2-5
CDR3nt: TGTGCCAGCAGCTTAGCGCAAGGAGTCCAAGAGACCCAGTACTTC
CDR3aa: CASSLAQGVQETQYF